This T cell receptor beta chain is drawn from a study of T cell responses to AZD1222 COVID-19 vaccine. CDR1 is SEHNR and CDR2 is FQNEAQ in the germline V gene (reference sequence). The CDR3 extends over 11 residues, inclusive of both ends. In the case of this clone: What it recognizes is unknown. The missing conserved phenylalanine or tryptophan at the end of this CDR3 makes a read error likely. The DNA is left out, because the CDR3 cannot be placed on it with certainty; the CDR3 is given as TCRdb lists it.

Notes on the study in general: Nearly half of spike-specific TCRs reportedly go after variant regions that carry no mutations. Just a handful of people given AZD1222 tested seropositive at baseline.

Clones were read by immunoSEQ multiplex PCR, and TCRdb kept only the in-frame ones, dropping some. The sample holds about 210,000 clones, roughly 94% seen once. The chain carries TRBV7-9 and TRBJ2-3. The receptor was derived from an adult who received the MenACWY meningococcal vaccine as a control. This specimen consisted of peripheral blood, obtained 28 days after the second dose of the MenACWY control vaccine. CDR3: CASSTQLPTFY.